Listed here is a single T cell receptor beta chain. This clonotype was counted at least ten times. No cognate antigen has been identified for it. At one boundary the junction diverges from the germline segment, which might be a read error. For repertoire sequencing, the TCR beta CDR3 regions were amplified from RNA transcripts. A first-round RT-PCR used HTBI primers with the Qiagen OneStep RT-PCR kit, followed by a second-round multiplex PCR, size selection and purification. The libraries underwent paired-end sequencing with 100 bp reads on an Illumina HiSeq2000. Per the original workflow: SOAPnuke was used to process the reads, throwing out any read that had adapters, had uncalled bases, had a mean Phred below 15, or lacked an exact constant-primer or identifier match. High-quality paired reads were merged with COPE v1.2.5. Each unique nucleotide sequence was defined as a clonotype, and clonotypes were aligned to IMGT TRB V, D and J references with MiTCR v1.1. Analysis was restricted to V-J combinations with a frequency above 0.0001, which covered roughly 99% of repertoires. For each V-J combination, a TCR clonal expansion and chaos score was defined as F50 clonal expansion divided by the chaos observed in the TCRdist matrix. Features were reduced by Welch's t-statistics and random forest to over 10 V-J combinations, which fed a naive Bayes classifier. The Morisita-Horn index was used to measure how similar the thyroid and blood repertoires were. Using fastp trimming at Q25 and MiXCR clonotype assembly, TCRdb reanalyzed the public sequencing data and kept in-frame beta chains. Each CDR3 protein appears once, grouped with its most common genes and DNA. TCRdb, not the original authors, processed these V and J calls. A total of roughly 230,000 distinct CDR3 sequences appear in this sample, roughly 21% of them only once. The biggest ten clones account for around two fifths of the sample.

This entry belongs to a study of Graves' ophthalmopathy and Graves' hyperthyroidism (dated by TCRdb to the late 2010s). Regarding the research as a whole: Peripheral blood was collected at initial diagnosis, before any treatment. TCR beta repertoire signatures were used to distinguish Graves' ophthalmopathy from Graves' hyperthyroidism and to predict progression to ophthalmopathy. In total, 120 to 150 blood samples were TCR-sequenced: around 42 ophthalmopathy, under 80 hyperthyroidism and roughly 17 hyperthyroidism-to-ophthalmopathy patients. A discovery set of more than 90 patients (43 ophthalmopathy, 55 to 60 stable hyperthyroidism) was enrolled to explore V-J signatures distinguishing ophthalmopathy from hyperthyroidism. For independent validation, a separate cohort was made up of some 18 hyperthyroidism patients plus 17 patients who later progressed from hyperthyroidism to ophthalmopathy. T-cell repertoires of thyroid tissue and blood were compared in about six hyperthyroidism patients. Once sampling was done, hyperthyroidism patients were given methimazole at a starting dose of 30 mg daily, while ophthalmopathy patients were given high-dose intravenous methylprednisolone. The roughly 100 discovery patients were randomly divided into training and test sets at a 7:3 ratio. The investigation overall reported the following: Most expanded thyroid clonotypes with frequency above 0.001 were also detected in blood, suggesting blood repertoires may reflect the thyroid immune response. Sample size was not statistically predetermined, and group allocation was not concealed from the investigators. Ophthalmopathy was separated from stable hyperthyroidism by the 13-signature model with roughly 90% sensitivity and around 81% specificity in cross-validation and with 80%/75% in the test set. In validation, the model predicted ophthalmopathy progression with roughly 68% sensitivity and about 73% specificity; around twelve predicted patients were CT-confirmed with GO in a median of about 7.1 months.

Ophthalmopathy patients had moderately to severely active disease, Clinical Activity Score of at least 3, NOSPECS grade of at least 4, and disease duration under 3 months. Patients with other autoimmune diseases, uncontrolled infections, pregnancy or lactation were excluded. Diagnosis relied on clinical symptoms, serum thyroxine, TRAb, thyroid ultrasound and orbital computed tomography. PBMCs were isolated from about 10 ml of fresh peripheral blood by Ficoll-Paque density gradient centrifugation. Total RNA was extracted using Trizol reagent, and RNA quality was checked on an Agilent 2100 Bioanalyzer. Sequenced input: peripheral blood. This clonotype originated in a woman aged 45-65 years with Graves' ophthalmopathy. Donor details come from another sample of the same person, matched by shared clones.

The CDR3 reads as follows: CASSFHGQTYVQYF. The nucleotide sequence is given as TGTGCCAGCAGTTTCCACGGACAGACGTACGTGCAGTACTTC. The chain links TRBV27 with TRBJ2-7; a weak D assignment points to TRBD1 (6 bases agree). The cysteine opens and the phenylalanine closes a CDR3 of 14 amino acids. The only DNA kept is the CDR3, 42 bases in frame from the first base. CDR1 and CDR2 were assigned from the germline V gene (reference sequence) as MNHEY and SMNVEV.